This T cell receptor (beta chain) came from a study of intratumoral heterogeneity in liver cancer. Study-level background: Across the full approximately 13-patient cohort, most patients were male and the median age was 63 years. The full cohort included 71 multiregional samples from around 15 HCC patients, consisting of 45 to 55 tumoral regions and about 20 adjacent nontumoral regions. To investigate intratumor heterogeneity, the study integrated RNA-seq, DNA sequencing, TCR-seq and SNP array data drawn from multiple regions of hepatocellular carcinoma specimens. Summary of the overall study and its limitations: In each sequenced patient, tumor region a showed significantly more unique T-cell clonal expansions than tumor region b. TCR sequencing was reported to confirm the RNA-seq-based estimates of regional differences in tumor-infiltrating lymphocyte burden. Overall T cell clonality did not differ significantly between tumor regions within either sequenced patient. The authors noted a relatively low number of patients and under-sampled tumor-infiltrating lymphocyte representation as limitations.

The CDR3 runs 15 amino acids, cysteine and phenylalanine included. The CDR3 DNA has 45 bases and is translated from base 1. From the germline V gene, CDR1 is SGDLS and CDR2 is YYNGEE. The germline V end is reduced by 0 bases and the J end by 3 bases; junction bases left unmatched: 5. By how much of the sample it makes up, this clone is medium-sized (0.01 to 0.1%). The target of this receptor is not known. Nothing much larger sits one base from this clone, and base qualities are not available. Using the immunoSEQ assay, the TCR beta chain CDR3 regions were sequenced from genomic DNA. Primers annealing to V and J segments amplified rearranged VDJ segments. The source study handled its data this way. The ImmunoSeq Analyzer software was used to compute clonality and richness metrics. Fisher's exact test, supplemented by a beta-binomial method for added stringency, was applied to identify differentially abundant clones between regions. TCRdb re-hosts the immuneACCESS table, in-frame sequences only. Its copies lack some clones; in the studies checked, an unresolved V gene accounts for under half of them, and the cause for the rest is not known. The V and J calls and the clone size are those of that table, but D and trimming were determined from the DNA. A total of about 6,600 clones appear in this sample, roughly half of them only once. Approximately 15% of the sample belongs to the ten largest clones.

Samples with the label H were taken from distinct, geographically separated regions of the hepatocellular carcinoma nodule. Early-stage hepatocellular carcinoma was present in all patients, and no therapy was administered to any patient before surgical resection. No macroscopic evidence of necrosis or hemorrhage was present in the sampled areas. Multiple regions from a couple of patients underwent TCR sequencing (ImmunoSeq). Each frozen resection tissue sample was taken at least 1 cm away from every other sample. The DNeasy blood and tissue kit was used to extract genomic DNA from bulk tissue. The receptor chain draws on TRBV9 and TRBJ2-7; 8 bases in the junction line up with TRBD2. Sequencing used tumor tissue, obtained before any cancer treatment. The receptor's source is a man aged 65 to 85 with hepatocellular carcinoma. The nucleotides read TGTGCCAGCAGCGTAGGAAGCGGGGGTCGCTACGAGCAGTACTTC. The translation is CASSVGSGGRYEQYF.